Here is one T cell receptor beta chain with its context. V was clipped by 5 bases and J by 0 bases; unmatched bases: 9. CDR1 LNHDA and CDR2 SQIVND come from the germline V gene (reference sequence). The CDR3 runs 16 residues. Using immunoSEQ multiplex PCR, the repertoire was profiled, and TCRdb retains in-frame clones only, with some absent. Of nearly 95,000 clones in the sample, approximately 90% were seen once. This sample is part of a study of T cell responses to AZD1222 COVID-19 vaccine. The TCR comes from an adult who received the AZD1222 COVID-19 vaccine. V usage is TRBV19 and J usage is TRBJ1-1, with 7 bases identical to TRBD1. The sample in question was peripheral blood, obtained 28 days after the second AZD1222 dose. The CDR3 loop reads CASSLDRAVMNTEAFF. The DNA of the CDR3 is TGTGCCAGTAGTCTCGACAGGGCGGTAATGAACACTGAAGCTTTCTTT. Full variable domain (missing parts from reference TRBV19 and TRBJ1-1): DGGITQSPKYLFRKEGQNVTLSCEQNLNHDAMYWYRQDPGQGLRLIYYSQIVNDFQKGDIAEGYSVSREKKESFPLTVTSAQKNPTAFYLCASSLDRAVMNTEAFFGQGTRLTVV.